One and the same sample provided the 23 T cell receptor beta chains below, sequenced in a study of cytomegalovirus exposure and HLA in healthy donors. PCR was performed using 60 Vbeta and 13 Jbeta primers. Assay: immunoSEQ multiplex PCR; the TCRdb copy retains only in-frame clones and omits some. The repertoire includes fewer than 150,000 clones, about 75% of them detected once, and 1.5% to 2% sits in the top ten. Sequenced sample: PBMCs. Receptor source: a woman in her 30s in good health and CMV-seronegative.

The CDR3 region has the DNA TGCAGCGCCGAAAGGACTAGCGGGGAAGCCTACGAGCAGTACTTC. Its protein product is CSAERTSGEAYEQYF. The chain employs TRBV29-1 and TRBJ2-5; 12 nucleotides line up with TRBD2. The last part of the DNA fits TRBJ2-7 better; the J call may be wrong. The CDR3 loop spans 15 amino acids. The germline CDR1 and CDR2 sequences are SQVTM and ANQGSEA.

The J gene is TRBJ2-5, the V gene TRBV7-2; a possible D gene is TRBD2 (7 bases). This CDR3 comprises 14 residues. V lost 6 bases and J 2 bases, leaving 13 bases between the germline ends. Germline V gene lookup returns CDR1 SGHTA and CDR2 FQGNSA. The CDR3: CASSFAGAQETQYF. The CDR3 bases are TGTGCCAGCAGTTTTGCGGGGGCACAAGAGACCCAGTACTTC.

This clone was detected once. The chain has TRBV10-3 and TRBJ2-2; a weak D match, TRBD2 (6 bases). Germline CDR1 ENHRY, CDR2 SYGVKD. The CDR3 covers 14 residues. Trimming took 7 bases from V and 1 from J, leaving 10 bases between them. The CDR3 protein is CAITGTQNTGELFF. CDR3 bases: TGTGCCATCACCGGGACTCAGAACACCGGGGAGCTGTTTTTT.

V usage is TRBV11-2 and J usage is TRBJ2-7, with 7 bases that match TRBD1. Germline V gene data show CDR1 as SGHAT and CDR2 as FQNNGV. V was clipped by 5 bases and J by 2 bases; unmatched bases: 3. This CDR3 comprises 13 residues. DNA of the CDR3: TGTGCCAGCAGCAAAGGACAGGCCTACGAGCAGTACTTC. It codes for CASSKGQAYEQYF.

This clone came up a few times. This rearrangement joins TRBV6-6 to TRBJ1-1; D not certain. The V end was cut by 7 bases, the J end by 5 bases, with 14 bases between. The CDR3 is made up of 13 amino acids. Germline V gene data show CDR1 as MNHNY and CDR2 as SVGAGI (reference sequence). The CDR3 sequence is CASTFRVETEAFF. The CDR3 DNA follows: TGTGCCAGCACTTTTCGGGTTGAGACTGAAGCTTTCTTT.

The chain joins TRBV19 to TRBJ1-1; D is undetermined. CDR3 length: 14 amino acids. Germline lookup yields CDR1 LNHDA and CDR2 SQIVND (reference sequence). Deletions cut 9 bases from V and 8 bases from J, with 22 bases between. CDR3 region: CASATVELGTEAFF. The CDR3 DNA reads TGTGCCAGCGCCACCGTAGAACTGGGCACCGAAGCTTTCTTT. The full variable domain, completed using reference TRBV19 and TRBJ1-1, is DGGITQSPKYLFRKEGQNVTLSCEQNLNHDAMYWYRQDPGQGLRLIYYSQIVNDFQKGDIAEGYSVSREKKESFPLTVTSAQKNPTAFYLCASATVELGTEAFFGQGTRLTVV.

The chain combines TRBV28 with TRBJ1-1; TRBD1 aligns across 8 bases. This CDR3 spans 13 amino acids. Germline loops: CDR1 MDHEN, CDR2 SYDVKM. V trimming: 8 bases; J trimming: 1 base; junction bases outside the gene matches: 3. CDR3 protein: CASRGQGNTEAFF. In DNA form, the CDR3 reads TGTGCCAGCCGAGGACAGGGGAACACTGAAGCTTTCTTT.

This clone was recorded many times. The V and J genes are TRBV5-4 and TRBJ1-2; the D gene is possibly TRBD1 (5 bases). CDR3 size: 14 residues. Germline V gene data show CDR1 as SGHNT and CDR2 as YYREEE (reference sequence). V was shortened by 0 bases and J by 4 bases, with 10 bases between the two germline ends. The CDR3 sequence: CASSLAMGPYGYTF. In nucleotides, the CDR3 is TGTGCCAGCAGCTTGGCGATGGGGCCCTATGGCTACACCTTC.

V gene TRBV7-9 combines with J gene TRBJ2-3; TRBD1 aligns across 8 bases. This CDR3 has 14 residues. Unmatched junction bases numbered 7, after V lost 5 bases and J lost 6 bases. Germline-derived CDR1 and CDR2 are SEHNR and FQNEAQ (reference sequence). The CDR3 reads CASSRDRGGDTQYF. CDR3 bases: TGTGCCAGCAGCCGAGACAGGGGTGGGGATACGCAGTATTTT.

This sequence joins TRBV30 and TRBJ2-1, with TRBD2 identical over 8 bases. The length of the CDR3 is 15 residues. Germline V gene lookup returns CDR1 GTSNPN and CDR2 SVGIG (reference sequence). The V gene end was trimmed by 0 bases and the J gene end by 4 bases; junction bases not matched to a gene: 5. The CDR3 bases are TGTGCCTGGAGTGTCGACCTAGCGGGTTACAATGAGCAGTTCTTC. Residues: CAWSVDLAGYNEQFF.

The chain recombines TRBV2 with TRBJ2-1; 11 bases line up with TRBD2. V was pared by 3 bases and J by 4 bases, with 2 bases of the junction left unmatched. Germline CDR1 SNHLY, CDR2 FYNNEI. The CDR3 totals 15 residues. The DNA of the CDR3 is TGTGCCAGCAGTGATGGGACTAGCGGATACAATGAGCAGTTCTTC. Translating gives CASSDGTSGYNEQFF.

The chain combines TRBV6-5 with TRBJ1-3, with D perhaps matching TRBD1 (5 bases). V was trimmed by 0 bases and J by 5 bases, leaving 8 bases between them. This CDR3 has 14 amino acids. The germline V gene has CDR1 MNHEY and CDR2 SVGAGI. The DNA for the CDR3 is TGTGCCAGCAGTTACTCGCGACAGAGAAACACCATATATTTT. Amino acid sequence: CASSYSRQRNTIYF.

The gene calls are TRBV5-1 and TRBJ2-1; 11 bases are a match to TRBD2. V shed 4 bases, J shed 4 bases, and the junction held 7 bases outside the gene matches. Germline CDR1 and CDR2: SGHRS and YFSETQ. This CDR3 spans 16 amino acids. CDR3 in amino acids: CASSTQGTSGYNEQFF. Here the CDR3 DNA reads TGCGCCAGCAGCACTCAAGGGACTAGCGGATACAATGAGCAGTTCTTC.

Sample share makes this clone medium-sized (0.01 to 0.1%). The gene calls are TRBV7-9 and TRBJ2-2; 9 bases align to TRBD1. This CDR3 spans 16 amino acids. Germline CDR1 and CDR2: SEHNR and FQNEAQ (reference sequence). Losses at the gene ends were 3 bases for V and 5 bases for J; bases not matched to a gene: 7. Written as DNA, the CDR3 is TGTGCCAGCAGCTTCGATACAGGGGGCGGAACCGGGGAGCTGTTTTTT. Residues: CASSFDTGGGTGELFF.

In this sample, this clone turned up a few times. The rearrangement uses TRBV18 and TRBJ2-2; possibly TRBD1 for D (8 bases). V was pared by 8 bases and J by 3 bases, with 22 bases between. The germline CDR1 and CDR2 sequences are KGHSH and LQKENI. The CDR3 extends over 17 amino acids. As DNA, the CDR3 is TGTGCCAGCAAACGAGGACAGGGTCGGGAGGACACCGGGGAGCTGTTTTTT. As protein: CASKRGQGREDTGELFF.

V is TRBV19 and J is TRBJ2-6; TRBD1 is a possible D gene (6 bases). With 1 base removed from V and 4 bases from J, the gap between germline ends came to 23 bases. Per the germline V gene, CDR1 is LNHDA and CDR2 is SQIVND (reference sequence). The CDR3 is 20 amino acids. DNA of the CDR3: TGTGCCAGTAGTATAGGATGGAGAGACAGGTTCTTGACCGGGGCCAACGTCCTGACTTTC. It codes for CASSIGWRDRFLTGANVLTF.

This chain connects TRBV9 to TRBJ2-3, with TRBD2 matching 12 bases. The V gene end was trimmed by 2 bases and the J gene end by 0 bases; junction bases not matched to a gene: 16. Per the germline V gene, CDR1 is SGDLS and CDR2 is YYNGEE. The CDR3 extends over 21 amino acids. The CDR3 DNA follows: TGTGCCAGCAGCGTCCAAGGACTAGCGGGAACTTTAGGGTCTAGCACAGATACGCAGTATTTT. The encoded protein is CASSVQGLAGTLGSSTDTQYF.

V and J are TRBV2 and TRBJ2-1; 15 positions agree with TRBD2. The V gene's germline CDR1 is SNHLY and CDR2 FYNNEI. Trimming removed 4 bases from V and 6 bases from J; junction bases left unmatched: 16. The CDR3 sequence is 20 residues long. The CDR3 region has the DNA TGTGCCAGCAGTGGGGTATTGCATGGACTAGCGGGGGGGTCGGGCAATGAGCAGTTCTTC. Translating it yields CASSGVLHGLAGGSGNEQFF.

The CDR3 DNA reads TGCAGCGCTAGGACAGGGGATAATTCACCCCTCCACTTT. Protein sequence: CSARTGDNSPLHF. The chain links TRBV29-1 to TRBJ1-6; 9 bases match TRBD1. The trim removed 7 bases at V and 5 bases at J, leaving 3 bases unmatched. Germline loops: CDR1 SQVTM, CDR2 ANQGSEA. The CDR3 is made up of 13 amino acids.

This clone was seen a few times. The DNA for the CDR3 is TGTGCCAGTAGTATGGGAGGGACGGTTTCCTACGAGCAGTACTTC. Its protein product is CASSMGGTVSYEQYF. The genes are TRBV19 and TRBJ2-7; 7 nucleotides match TRBD2. The V segment lost 3 bases and the J segment 1 base; nucleotides outside the gene matches: 6. Germline V lookup: CDR1 LNHDA, CDR2 SQIVND (reference sequence). The CDR3 sequence is 15 residues long.

This rearrangement joins TRBV27 to TRBJ1-4; 7 bases agree with TRBD1. Germline assignment: CDR1 MNHEY and CDR2 SMNVEV (reference sequence). With V trimmed by 4 bases and J by 8 bases, 4 bases remained unmatched. This CDR3 spans 13 amino acids. The DNA of the CDR3 is TGTGCCAGCAGTTCCTTACAGGGGGAAAAACTGTTTTTT. This encodes CASSSLQGEKLFF.

In DNA form, the CDR3 reads TGTGCCAGCAGCCCCGGGACAGGAAACACCGGGGAGCTGTTTTTT. It codes for CASSPGTGNTGELFF. J is TRBJ2-2 and V is TRBV7-3, with 8 bases aligning to TRBD1. Germline CDR1 and CDR2: SGHTA and FQGTGA. The CDR3 spans 15 residues. The V segment lost 5 bases and the J segment 2 bases; nucleotides outside the gene matches: 4.

In its sample, this clone was seen a few times. V gene TRBV28 combines with J gene TRBJ1-3; maybe TRBD1 (6 bases). V lost 6 bases to trimming and J lost 0 bases, with 9 bases between them. Germline V gene data show CDR1 as MDHEN and CDR2 as SYDVKM. The CDR3 extends over 14 amino acids. The CDR3 sequence: CASRDSSSGNTIYF. CDR3 nucleotides: TGTGCCAGCAGGGACAGCTCCTCTGGAAACACCATATATTTT.